This TCR beta chain was documented in a study of cytomegalovirus exposure and HLA in healthy donors. Study conclusions and caveats: TCR beta sequences reportedly predicted most subjects' HLA-A and HLA-B alleles accurately.

This CDR3 contains 15 residues. CDR1 and CDR2 (germline): MNHEY, SVGAGI. V dropped 5 bases and J dropped 3 bases, with 16 bases sitting between them. Researchers ran the PCR with 60 Vbeta and 13 Jbeta primers. Assay: immunoSEQ multiplex PCR; the TCRdb copy retains only in-frame clones and omits some. The sample holds tens of thousands of clones; roughly 80% are singletons and the top ten take 2.1%. To note about this clone: The antigen is undetermined.

The TCR originated in a man aged 18 to 29 in good health and CMV-seronegative. V gene TRBV6-5 combines with J gene TRBJ2-5, with D possibly TRBD2 on 6 matching bases. The sample taken for sequencing was PBMCs. The CDR3 loop reads CASSPPGTGEETQYF. The CDR3 coding sequence is TGTGCCAGCAGTCCCCCCGGGACGGGAGAAGAGACCCAGTACTTC.